The 25 T cell receptor beta chains presented below share a single source sample, sequenced in a study of T cell changes during pregnancy in multiple sclerosis (dated by TCRdb to between 2018 and 2021). The library was prepared using the immunoSEQ multiplex PCR assay. Imported from immuneACCESS, the table was reduced by TCRdb to in-frame sequences with V and J called. These copies leave out some clones; in studies compared against another copy, an unresolved V gene accounts for under half, and the cause of the remainder is not known. In this sample the table shows roughly 110,000 clones, less than 95% of which occur a single time. Of the sample, roughly 1.6% is held by the ten largest clones. The sample here was peripheral blood, taken before pregnancy. The receptors were gathered from a female donor with multiple sclerosis, enrolled in a pregnancy study.

The chain couples TRBV6-5 to TRBJ1-1; the match to TRBD1 covers 7 bases. Germline trimming cut 0 bases from V and 4 bases from J; bases unmatched to any gene: 2. CDR1 is MNHEY, CDR2 SVGAGI, per germline. The CDR3 is made up of 14 amino acids. The CDR3, as DNA: TGTGCCAGCAGTTACTCAGGGGGCACCACTGAAGCTTTCTTT. Amino acid sequence: CASSYSGGTTEAFF.

V gene TRBV6-5 combines with J gene TRBJ2-7; 11 nucleotides match TRBD1. In germline, CDR1 is MNHEY, CDR2 SVGAGI. J lost 4 bases, V lost 2 bases, and 7 bases had no gene match. This CDR3 comprises 16 residues. Here the CDR3 DNA reads TGTGCCAGCAGTTACCTTGGGACAGGGGGTGCTTACGAGCAGTACTTC. Its protein is CASSYLGTGGAYEQYF.

CDR3 bases: TGTGCCAGCAGCTTAGTCGGAGGGGGCGGCGATGAGCAGTTCTTC. Amino acid sequence: CASSLVGGGGDEQFF. The V and J genes are TRBV7-7 and TRBJ2-1; D might be TRBD1 (7 bases). The ends were cut back, 1 base at V and 8 bases at J, with 15 bases in the middle. Germline V lookup: CDR1 SSHAT, CDR2 FNYEAQ (reference sequence). The CDR3 sequence is 15 residues long.

The gene calls are TRBV7-8 and TRBJ1-2; 7 bases match TRBD1. J gave up 0 bases and V 3 bases, and 1 base lay outside the gene matches. Germline values: CDR1 SGHVS, CDR2 FQNEAQ. This CDR3 spans 14 amino acids. The CDR3 sequence is CASSLGQTNYGYTF. DNA of the CDR3: TGTGCCAGCAGCTTGGGACAGACTAACTATGGCTACACCTTC.

For this clone: Germline is not matched at one junction end, which may reflect a read error. This chain links TRBV30 with TRBJ2-3; a possible D gene is TRBD1 (5 bases). Germline lookup yields CDR1 GTSNPN and CDR2 SVGIG (reference sequence). The CDR3 covers 13 residues. CDR3 loop: CAWSPSVQGHHLF. The DNA of the CDR3 is TGTGCCTGGAGTCCTTCGGTGCAGGGTCACCATTTATTT.

The J gene is TRBJ2-7, the V gene TRBV28; D is undetermined. The germline CDR1 and CDR2 sequences are MDHEN and SYDVKM. The CDR3 consists of 14 residues. Trimming removed 3 bases at V and 2 bases at J, with 11 bases between. In DNA, the CDR3 is TGTGCCAGCAGTTTTTCGCGGTTGACCTACGAGCAGTACTTC. As protein: CASSFSRLTYEQYF. The whole variable domain, remainder taken from reference TRBV28 and TRBJ2-7, is DVKVTQSSRYLVKRTGEKVFLECVQDMDHENMFWYRQDPGLGLRLIYFSYDVKMKEKGDIPEGYSVSREKKERFSLILESASTNQTSMYLCASSFSRLTYEQYFGPGTRLTVT.

The V call is TRBV7-9, the J call TRBJ2-1, with TRBD1 matching over 11 bases. After removal of 5 bases from V and 7 bases from J, the junction contained 13 bases not matched to a gene. Germline CDR1 is SEHNR and CDR2 is FQNEAQ (reference sequence). This CDR3 has 17 residues. CDR3 nucleotides: TGTGCCAGCAGCCAAGGGGTGGACAGGGGGCACCTGAATGAGCAGTTCTTC. Translation: CASSQGVDRGHLNEQFF.

This chain links TRBV7-8 with TRBJ2-3, with 9 bases that match TRBD1. V was pared by 5 bases and J by 1 base, with 7 bases of the junction left unmatched. The CDR3 covers 16 residues. Germline CDR1 reads SGHVS; CDR2 reads FQNEAQ. Written as DNA, the CDR3 is TGTGCCAGCAGCAACCGGGACAGGGTCCGCACAGATACGCAGTATTTT. Protein sequence: CASSNRDRVRTDTQYF. Together with reference TRBV7-8 and TRBJ2-3, the CDR3 gives the full variable domain: GAGVSQSPRYKVAKRGQDVALRCDPISGHVSLFWYQQALGQGPEFLTYFQNEAQLDKSGLPSDRFFAERPEGSVSTLKIQRTQQEDSAVYLCASSNRDRVRTDTQYFGPGTRLTVL.

The sample holds one count of this clone. The V gene is TRBV11-2, the J gene TRBJ2-2; 9 nucleotides align to TRBD1. J lost 1 base, V lost 4 bases, and 4 bases had no gene match. Germline CDR1 and CDR2: SGHAT and FQNNGV. There are 16 residues in the CDR3. CDR3 nucleotide sequence: TGTGCCAGCAGCTCCCGGACAGGGGTGAACACCGGGGAGCTGTTTTTT. Translating gives CASSSRTGVNTGELFF.

Comments on this clone: Given the absence of the conserved phenylalanine or tryptophan at the CDR3 end, a read error is likely. The rearrangement links TRBV29-1 to TRBJ1-2, with D possibly TRBD1 on 6 matching bases. V lost 5 bases, J lost 3 bases, and 13 bases lay in between. This CDR3 is 13 amino acids long. CDR1 and CDR2 (germline): SQVTM, ANQGSEA. The CDR3 DNA is TGCAGCGTTAAACAGGGAGTAGACTATGGCTACACCCTC. It translates to CSVKQGVDYGYTL.

The genes are TRBV7-9 and TRBJ2-1; D unclear. The germline V and J ends were trimmed by 3 bases and 8 bases, with 8 bases remaining between them. This CDR3 contains 12 residues. Germline CDR1 is SEHNR and CDR2 is FQNEAQ (reference sequence). CDR3 loop: CASSLGRDEQFF. The DNA of the CDR3 is TGTGCCAGCAGCTTGGGTCGGGATGAGCAGTTCTTC.

The CDR3 coding sequence is TGTGCCAGCAGCCCAACTTTCCGGGACAGGGGATACAATGAGCAGTTCTTC. This codes for CASSPTFRDRGYNEQFF. The gene calls are TRBV9 and TRBJ2-1; the match to TRBD1 covers 10 bases. Germline V CDR1 and CDR2: SGDLS, YYNGEE. The J segment lost 4 bases and the V segment lost 4 bases, leaving 11 bases of the junction unmatched. This CDR3 is 17 amino acids long.

The rearrangement uses TRBV4-1 and TRBJ2-1; the D is unclear. The CDR3 is made up of 16 amino acids. The V end lost 1 base, the J end lost 4 bases, and 14 bases lay between the germline ends. The germline V gene has CDR1 MGHRA and CDR2 YSYEKL. CDR3 loop: CASSQGLAEIYNEQFF. For the CDR3, the DNA is TGCGCCAGCAGCCAAGGGCTCGCGGAGATTTACAATGAGCAGTTCTTC.

V usage is TRBV2 and J usage is TRBJ1-4, with 9 bases aligning to TRBD1. The CDR3 sequence is 15 residues long. Germline-derived CDR1 and CDR2 are SNHLY and FYNNEI. The V segment lost 6 bases and the J segment 8 bases; nucleotides outside the gene matches: 10. CDR3 in amino acids: CASSTNRGLREKLFF. The CDR3 nucleotides are TGTGCCAGCAGCACCAACAGGGGGCTGCGAGAAAAACTGTTTTTT. The variable domain in full, with the rest retrieved from reference TRBV2 and TRBJ1-4, is EPEVTQTPSHQVTQMGQEVILRCVPISNHLYFYWYRQILGQKVEFLVSFYNNEISEKSEIFDDQFSVERPDGSNFTLKIRSTKLEDSAMYFCASSTNRGLREKLFFGSGTQLSVL.

This clone was seen just once. The rearrangement uses TRBV27 and TRBJ2-1, with 10 bases aligning to TRBD2. Germline assignment: CDR1 MNHEY and CDR2 SMNVEV (reference sequence). This CDR3 is 14 amino acids long. The V segment lost 3 bases and the J segment 9 bases; nucleotides outside the gene matches: 5. CDR3 sequence: CASSFFSGRPEQFF. The CDR3 DNA sequence: TGTGCCAGCAGTTTCTTTAGCGGGAGGCCTGAGCAGTTCTTC.

This clone was recorded many times. The rearrangement uses TRBV6-1 and TRBJ2-1; 9 bases align to TRBD2. J gave up 4 bases and V 6 bases, and 7 bases lay outside the gene matches. This CDR3 has 15 residues. Germline V gene lookup returns CDR1 MNHNS and CDR2 SASEGT. The CDR3 reads CASRRLAEIYNEQFF. DNA for the CDR3: TGTGCCAGCAGGAGACTAGCGGAGATATACAATGAGCAGTTCTTC.

J is TRBJ2-7 and V is TRBV7-9, with 8 nucleotides matching TRBD2. The CDR3 loop spans 16 amino acids. The germline gives CDR1 SEHNR, CDR2 FQNEAQ (reference sequence). J lost 0 bases, V lost 1 base, and 5 bases had no gene match. The CDR3 sequence: CASSLVGGGLSYEQYF. The CDR3 DNA sequence: TGTGCCAGCAGCTTAGTCGGCGGGGGGCTCTCCTACGAGCAGTACTTC.

The chain links TRBV30 to TRBJ1-1, with 7 nucleotides matching TRBD1. The CDR3 has 14 residues. Germline V lookup: CDR1 GTSNPN, CDR2 SVGIG (reference sequence). The V and J ends lost 2 bases and 2 bases, in that order; junction bases with no gene match: 5. The CDR3 bases are TGTGCCTGGAGTCCAACAGGGGTCAACACTGAAGCTTTCTTT. Residues: CAWSPTGVNTEAFF. Combining the CDR3 with reference TRBV30 and TRBJ1-1 gives the whole variable domain SQTIHQWPATLVQPVGSPLSLECTVEGTSNPNLYWYRQAAGRGLQLLFYSVGIGQISSEVPQNLSASRPQDRQFILSSKKLLLSDSGFYLCAWSPTGVNTEAFFGQGTRLTVV.

This clone was detected a few times. The rearrangement links TRBV28 to TRBJ1-1, with D hard to call. Trimming removed 8 bases from V and 2 bases from J, with 15 bases in between. The germline CDR1 and CDR2 sequences are MDHEN and SYDVKM. This CDR3 spans 14 amino acids. CDR3 sequence (DNA): TGTGCCAGCCTAGGGAGTGGTTTTAACACTGAAGCTTTCTTT. This gives the protein CASLGSGFNTEAFF.

V usage is TRBV29-1 and J usage is TRBJ1-1, with 7 bases matching TRBD1. V was pared by 4 bases and J by 2 bases, with 7 bases of the junction left unmatched. The CDR3 extends over 14 amino acids. CDR1 and CDR2 from the germline V gene are SQVTM and ANQGSEA. DNA of the CDR3: TGCAGCGTTGCATTTCAGGGGGGTAACACTGAAGCTTTCTTT. This gives the protein CSVAFQGGNTEAFF.

The rearrangement uses TRBV4-1 and TRBJ2-3, with D possibly matching TRBD2 (7 bases). From germline, CDR1 is MGHRA and CDR2 YSYEKL. With 1 base removed from V and 5 bases from J, the gap between germline ends came to 16 bases. This CDR3 spans 16 amino acids. CDR3 loop: CASSQALGGQGDTQYF. CDR3 DNA sequence: TGCGCCAGCAGCCAAGCTTTGGGGGGGCAGGGAGATACGCAGTATTTT.

CDR3 nucleotides: TGTGCCAGCAGCTTACGGGCGTTGGAGGACTATGGCTACACCTTC. As protein: CASSLRALEDYGYTF. The rearrangement links TRBV5-8 to TRBJ1-2; D gene unclear. The V end lost 2 bases, the J end lost 3 bases, and 14 bases lay between the germline ends. Per the germline V gene, CDR1 is SGHTS and CDR2 is YDEGEE. This CDR3 comprises 15 residues.

The chain uses TRBV10-3 and TRBJ2-5, with D tentatively TRBD1 (6 bases). The germline CDR1 and CDR2 sequences are ENHRY and SYGVKD. The CDR3 contains 13 residues. With 5 bases removed from V and 3 bases from J, the gap between germline ends came to 10 bases. In nucleotides, the CDR3 is TGTGCCATCAGTCCGGGACAAAAAGAGACCCAGTACTTC. Protein sequence: CAISPGQKETQYF.

This clone was detected once. This sequence joins TRBV9 and TRBJ1-3; no reliable D call. V lost 3 bases, J lost 0 bases, and 7 bases lay in between. Germline loops: CDR1 SGDLS, CDR2 YYNGEE. The CDR3 length is 14 residues. Written as DNA, the CDR3 is TGTGCCAGCAGCGCGTCGTTCTCTGGAAACACCATATATTTT. Amino acids: CASSASFSGNTIYF.

The chain employs TRBV15 and TRBJ1-4, with D maybe TRBD1 (6 bases). Germline loops: CDR1 LNHNV, CDR2 YYDKDF (reference sequence). The CDR3 totals 16 residues. With 5 bases removed from V and 6 bases from J, the gap between germline ends came to 19 bases. DNA of the CDR3: TGTGCCACCAGCCGCCCTTTAACGGGGGGCTATGAAAAACTGTTTTTT. Translating gives CATSRPLTGGYEKLFF.